This TCR beta chain was sequenced in a study of blood T cell repertoires in COVID-19. Whole-study context: Samples representing acute and convalescent COVID-19 were sourced from the United States, Italy and Spain.

Here immunoSEQ multiplex PCR was the method, and the copy in TCRdb shows in-frame clones only, minus some. Seen here are roughly 200,000 clones, about 83% observed once, and the top ten hold about 5.6%. Specimen: PBMCs or T cells enriched from blood (not recorded which). This TCR came from a man aged 40-50 years with acute COVID-19.

The CDR3 loop reads CASSGTDRAREQYF. DNA of the CDR3: TGTGCCAGCAGCGGGACGGACAGGGCGCGGGAGCAGTACTTC. The V gene is TRBV9, the J gene TRBJ2-7; the match to TRBD1 covers 8 bases. The CDR3 sequence is 14 residues long. The junction had 9 bases not matched to a gene; V was cut back by 3 bases and J by 7 bases. Germline CDR1 reads SGDLS; CDR2 reads YYNGEE.